What follows are 10 T cell receptor beta chains derived from one specimen sequenced in a study of T cells and Merkel cell carcinoma outcomes. TCRdb's copy holds only in-frame clones and misses some; the assay was immunoSEQ multiplex PCR. The table lists roughly 14,000 clones, about 89% of them singletons, with approximately 8% in the top ten. The sample consisted of tumor tissue from Merkel cell carcinoma. Receptors were obtained from a human donor with Merkel cell carcinoma.

This rearrangement joins TRBV30 to TRBJ1-4; 7 nucleotides line up with TRBD1. The germline CDR1 and CDR2 sequences are GTSNPN and SVGIG (reference sequence). J was trimmed by 7 bases and V by 5 bases; bases with no gene match: 10. This CDR3 comprises 14 residues. CDR3 loop: CAWHRQGLVEKLFF. The DNA for the CDR3 is TGTGCCTGGCATAGACAGGGATTGGTTGAAAAACTGTTTTTT.

Concerning this clone itself: As the CDR3 is not closed by the conserved phenylalanine or tryptophan, this likely results from a read error. DNA for the CDR3: TGTGCCAGCAAAAAGGGTAACTCTGGAAACACCATATATGTT. Protein: CASKKGNSGNTIYV. This sequence joins TRBV19 and TRBJ1-3; no definite D call. V lost 9 bases to trimming and J lost 0 bases, with 12 bases between them. The CDR3 sequence is 14 residues long. CDR1 is LNHDA and CDR2 is SQIVND in the germline V gene (reference sequence).

The chain has TRBV5-1 and TRBJ1-1, with a tentative D call TRBD1 (5 bases). V was clipped by 4 bases and J by 1 base, with 17 bases between them. From germline, CDR1 is SGHRS and CDR2 YFSETQ. The CDR3 spans 16 residues. The CDR3 DNA is TGCGCCAGCAGCGACGTCGGTGGTGGGGCGAACACTGAAGCTTTCTTT. It specifies CASSDVGGGANTEAFF.

The rearrangement joins TRBV5-5 to TRBJ1-1; tentatively, D is TRBD1 (6 bases). Trimming pared 6 bases from V and 4 bases from J, leaving 13 bases between. The CDR3 loop spans 13 amino acids. The germline gives CDR1 SGHKS, CDR2 YYEKEE (reference sequence). The DNA of the CDR3 is TGTGCCAGCACCACCAGGGGTCCCACTGAAGCTTTCTTT. This codes for CASTTRGPTEAFF.

V gene TRBV5-5 combines with J gene TRBJ2-6; D remains ambiguous. The V gene's germline CDR1 is SGHKS and CDR2 YYEKEE (reference sequence). CDR3 length: 16 amino acids. With 0 bases removed from V and 0 bases from J, the gap between germline ends came to 7 bases. In DNA form, the CDR3 reads TGTGCCAGCAGCTTGGACCAGGCCTCTGGGGCCAACGTCCTGACTTTC. This translates into CASSLDQASGANVLTF.

Note on this clone: The identical CDR3 is also encoded by other nucleotide sequences in the sample. The CDR3 sequence is CASSLQGNTEAFF. CDR3 nucleotide sequence: TGTGCCAGCAGTCTACAGGGCAACACTGAAGCTTTCTTT. The gene calls are TRBV27 and TRBJ1-1; D is perhaps TRBD1 (6 bases). Germline CDR1 and CDR2: MNHEY and SMNVEV (reference sequence). The CDR3 contains 13 residues. V gave up 5 bases and J gave up 2 bases, with 9 bases separating them.

The CDR3 region has the DNA TGCGCCAGCACCCAGGGACAGAACAATGAGCAGTTCTTC. Encoded protein: CASTQGQNNEQFF. This chain connects TRBV5-1 to TRBJ2-1; 7 positions match TRBD1. V gave up 6 bases and J gave up 5 bases; unmatched junction bases: 5. This CDR3 is built from 13 residues. Per the germline V gene, CDR1 is SGHRS and CDR2 is YFSETQ.

This clone occurred a few times. This chain uses TRBV9 with TRBJ2-7, with D possibly matching TRBD2 (7 bases). Per germline, CDR1 SGDLS and CDR2 YYNGEE. This CDR3 is built from 14 residues. Between the trimmed V and J ends, which lost 4 bases and 0 bases, there was a span of 11 bases. CDR3 region: CASSRGGDSYEQYF. Here the CDR3 DNA reads TGTGCCAGCAGCAGAGGGGGGGACTCCTACGAGCAGTACTTC.

The rearrangement uses TRBV6-1 and TRBJ1-1; D perhaps matches TRBD1 (6 bases). From germline, CDR1 is MNHNS and CDR2 SASEGT. Trimming removed 6 bases from V and 3 bases from J, with 11 bases in between. The CDR3 runs to 13 residues. CDR3: CASSNTGYTEAFF. The CDR3 coding sequence is TGTGCCAGCAGCAATACAGGGTACACTGAAGCTTTCTTT.

CDR3: CASSPRDSTYEQYF. The DNA of the CDR3 is TGTGCCAGCAGTCCCCGGGACAGCACCTACGAGCAGTACTTC. V and J are TRBV4-2 and TRBJ2-7; TRBD1 aligns across 7 bases. The CDR3 contains 14 residues. Germline V gene data show CDR1 as LGHNA and CDR2 as YNFKEQ. V shed 6 bases and J 2 bases; nucleotides not matched to a gene: 7.